Listed here are 22 T cell receptor beta chains from one sample, sequenced in a study of CD8+CD57+ T cells in acquired aplastic anemia listed by TCRdb under 2018. Instrument used: Illumina HiSeq 2000. Genomic DNA was used as template for profiling of TCR beta VDJ combinations and CDR3 sequences. Through fastp at Q25 and MiXCR, TCRdb rebuilt clones from the public reads, retaining in-frame beta chains. Each CDR3 protein gets just one entry, which takes the most common genes and DNA from the rows behind it. The sample yields about 190,000 distinct CDR3 sequences; roughly half were counted once. Together, the top ten hold 16% of the sample. The sample consisted of sorted CD4+, CD8+, or CD8+CD57+ T cells (not recorded which) from PBMCs. The receptors derive from a human donor in good health, serving as a control.

The chain is built from TRBV7-9 and TRBJ1-3; possibly TRBD1 for D (6 bases). This CDR3 has 15 amino acids. Germline-derived CDR1 and CDR2 are SEHNR and FQNEAQ (reference sequence). Trimming pared 5 bases from V and 2 bases from J, leaving 13 bases between. The CDR3 sequence: CASSADRSTGNTIYF. DNA of the CDR3: TGTGCCAGCAGCGCCGACAGGTCCACTGGAAACACCATATATTTT. The variable domain in full, completed from reference TRBV7-9 and TRBJ1-3, reads DTGVSQNPRHKITKRGQNVTFRCDPISEHNRLYWYRQTLGQGPEFLTYFQNEAQLEKSRLLSDRFSAERPKGSFSTLEIQRTEQGDSAMYLCASSADRSTGNTIYFGEGSWLTVV.

This clonotype was detected many times. This sequence joins TRBV6-5 and TRBJ2-7; D ambiguous. Germline CDR1 is MNHEY and CDR2 is SVGAGI. The CDR3 has 16 amino acids. Trimming removed 0 bases from V and 1 base from J, with 13 bases in between. DNA for the CDR3: TGTGCCAGCAGTTACTCGGGCACGCTTGCTTCCTACGAGCAGTACTTC. Residues: CASSYSGTLASYEQYF.

The V and J genes are TRBV25-1 and TRBJ1-1, with 8 bases that match TRBD1. V trimming: 5 bases; J trimming: 0 bases; junction bases outside the gene matches: 11. Per the germline V gene, CDR1 is MGHDK and CDR2 is SYGVNS. The CDR3 consists of 17 residues. The CDR3 is CASSLSGGGGVNTEAFF. Written as DNA, the CDR3 is TGTGCCAGCAGTTTATCAGGGGGCGGTGGCGTGAACACTGAAGCTTTCTTT.

The rearrangement joins TRBV19 to TRBJ2-3; 9 nucleotides match TRBD2. The V gene's germline CDR1 is LNHDA and CDR2 SQIVND (reference sequence). This CDR3 spans 14 amino acids. Trimming took 6 bases from V and 0 from J; bases not matched to a gene: 1. CDR3 sequence reads: CASRGLASTDTQYF. CDR3 bases: TGTGCCAGTAGGGGACTAGCCAGCACAGATACGCAGTATTTT.

Turning to this clonotype: The junction does not match germline at one end; this may be a read error. The CDR3 DNA sequence: TGTGCCAGCAGTTTCCCCCCTACCTGCGAGCAGTACTTC. It specifies CASSFPPTCEQYF. This rearrangement joins TRBV10-3 to TRBJ2-7, with D unclear. The CDR3 contains 13 residues. The germline V gene has CDR1 ENHRY and CDR2 SYGVKD.

The CDR3 DNA reads TGTGCCAGTAGTCTTCCCGGGGCTAGCAATCAGCCCCAGCATTTT. Translation gives CASSLPGASNQPQHF. The V and J genes are TRBV19 and TRBJ1-5; D may be TRBD1 (5 bases). Germline CDR1 LNHDA, CDR2 SQIVND (reference sequence). With 5 bases removed from V and 0 bases from J, the gap between germline ends came to 11 bases. This CDR3 has 15 amino acids.

The rearrangement uses TRBV2 and TRBJ1-2, with a weak D call TRBD1 (5 bases). This CDR3 spans 14 amino acids. V gave up 1 base and J gave up 7 bases, with 13 bases separating them. Germline values: CDR1 SNHLY, CDR2 FYNNEI. CDR3 sequence reads: CASSEETASGGYTF. The CDR3 coding sequence is TGTGCCAGCAGTGAAGAGACAGCCTCTGGTGGCTACACCTTC. Drawing the rest from reference TRBV2 and TRBJ1-2, the complete variable domain is EPEVTQTPSHQVTQMGQEVILRCVPISNHLYFYWYRQILGQKVEFLVSFYNNEISEKSEIFDDQFSVERPDGSNFTLKIRSTKLEDSAMYFCASSEETASGGYTFGSGTRLTVV.

The chain links TRBV19 to TRBJ2-5; TRBD2 agrees at 9 bases. The germline gives CDR1 LNHDA, CDR2 SQIVND (reference sequence). V lost 6 bases and J lost 5; bases outside the gene matches: 4. The CDR3 length is 13 residues. The CDR3 nucleotides read TGTGCCAGTAGGTTAGCGGGAGAGGAGACCCAGTACTTC. This encodes CASRLAGEETQYF.

This clonotype was seen ten or more times. This chain connects TRBV24-1 to TRBJ1-4, with D hard to call. V dropped 0 bases and J dropped 7 bases, with 11 bases sitting between them. The CDR3 extends over 15 amino acids. Germline V gene data show CDR1 as KGHDR and CDR2 as SFDVKD. The CDR3 region is CATSDLYRSFEKLFF. The CDR3 DNA sequence: TGTGCCACCAGTGATTTGTATCGGTCCTTTGAAAAACTGTTTTTT.

This clonotype showed up just once. V and J are TRBV20-1 and TRBJ1-1, with 7 bases fitting TRBD1. CDR3 size: 14 residues. The germline V gene has CDR1 DFQATT and CDR2 SNEGSKA (reference sequence). The CDR3 DNA follows: TGCTCTTGCGGAAAGGGACAGCCGAACACTGAAGCTTTCTTT. It encodes CSCGKGQPNTEAFF.

The chain couples TRBV19 to TRBJ1-1; no firm D call. The CDR3 length is 16 residues. The germline gives CDR1 LNHDA, CDR2 SQIVND (reference sequence). V was shortened by 0 bases and J by 6 bases, with 17 bases between the two germline ends. The CDR3 coding sequence is TGTGCCAGTAGTATAGATGGGAAGGGTGGACGGTCTGAAGCTTTCTTT. As protein: CASSIDGKGGRSEAFF.

The rearrangement joins TRBV15 to TRBJ1-2; D remains ambiguous. The germline gives CDR1 LNHNV, CDR2 YYDKDF (reference sequence). The CDR3 has 16 residues. Between the trimmed V and J ends, which lost 0 bases and 2 bases, there was a span of 13 bases. Here the CDR3 DNA reads TGTGCCACCAGCAGAGATTTCGGGCAGGTCAACTATGGCTACACCTTC. Encoded protein: CATSRDFGQVNYGYTF.

On this clonotype itself: A much larger clonotype is one base distant, so this may be a read error. V is TRBV12-5 and J is TRBJ2-5; D remains ambiguous. Germline lookup yields CDR1 LGHNT and CDR2 FRNRAP. Trimming left V 11 bases short and J 3 bases short, with 10 bases between. The CDR3 covers 11 residues. The CDR3 nucleotides are TGTGCTGGCCTGAAAGAAGAGACCCAGTACTTC. Its translation is CAGLKEETQYF.

There are many counts of this clonotype. The V call is TRBV10-2, the J call TRBJ2-1, with 13 bases identical to TRBD2. Germline V lookup: CDR1 WSHSY, CDR2 SAAADI. V lost 2 bases, J lost 8 bases, and 6 bases stayed unmatched. CDR3 size: 16 residues. The CDR3 here is CASSEPGLAGPDEQFF. In DNA form, the CDR3 reads TGCGCCAGCAGTGAGCCGGGACTAGCGGGGCCCGATGAGCAGTTCTTC.

Note on this clonotype: It may be a read error: a sequence one base away is much more abundant. Likely a read error: the CDR3 ends without its conserved phenylalanine or tryptophan. The V call is TRBV19, the J call TRBJ2-5, with TRBD1 as a possible D gene (6 bases). This CDR3 comprises 14 residues. The V and J ends lost 9 bases and 5 bases respectively, with 19 bases between them. Germline CDR1 LNHDA, CDR2 SQIVND (reference sequence). In DNA form, the CDR3 reads TGTGCCAGCAGTTTACAGGGAAGGGCGGAGACCCAGTACCTC. It specifies CASSLQGRAETQYL.

Many counts were recorded for this clonotype. The gene calls are TRBV24-1 and TRBJ2-3, with D maybe TRBD1 (5 bases). In germline, CDR1 is KGHDR, CDR2 SFDVKD. The CDR3 covers 15 residues. The V gene lost 4 bases and the J gene lost 0 bases, with 10 bases spanning the gap. The CDR3 sequence is CATSEGVPSTDTQYF. The DNA of the CDR3 is TGTGCCACCAGTGAAGGGGTCCCTAGCACAGATACGCAGTATTTT.

The chain is built from TRBV10-3 and TRBJ2-6; perhaps TRBD2 as D (7 bases). The CDR3 consists of 14 residues. The germline V gene has CDR1 ENHRY and CDR2 SYGVKD. V was trimmed by 8 bases and J by 3 bases, leaving 11 bases between them. CDR3 sequence (DNA): TGTGCCATCCCGGGGGGCCGTGGGGCCAACGTCCTGACTTTC. This translates into CAIPGGRGANVLTF.

This sequence joins TRBV24-1 and TRBJ1-2, with TRBD1 matching over 10 bases. Germline V gene sequence: CDR1 KGHDR, CDR2 SFDVKD. V lost 9 bases to trimming and J lost 6 bases; unmatched junction nucleotides: 0. There are 11 residues in the CDR3. As DNA, the CDR3 is TGTGCCACCGGACAGGGGGATGGCTACACCTTC. It is translated as CATGQGDGYTF.

This sequence joins TRBV10-3 and TRBJ2-5; no firm D call. The CDR3 covers 13 residues. V lost 4 bases to trimming and J lost 10 bases, with 16 bases between them. Germline CDR1 ENHRY, CDR2 SYGVKD. CDR3 sequence: CAISGSVGASQYF. CDR3 bases: TGTGCCATCAGTGGTTCGGTCGGCGCCAGCCAGTACTTC.

This clonotype appeared a few times. V gene TRBV25-1 combines with J gene TRBJ1-1; D is uncertain. The V and J ends lost 6 bases and 5 bases respectively, with 13 bases between them. Germline CDR1 is MGHDK and CDR2 is SYGVNS. This CDR3 comprises 13 residues. The CDR3 protein is CASSDPGGTEAFF. CDR3 coding DNA: TGTGCCAGCAGCGACCCCGGAGGGACTGAAGCTTTCTTT. Full variable domain (missing parts from reference TRBV25-1 and TRBJ1-1): EADIYQTPRYLVIGTGKKITLECSQTMGHDKMYWYQQDPGMELHLIHYSYGVNSTEKGDLSSESTVSRIRTEHFPLTLESARPSHTSQYLCASSDPGGTEAFFGQGTRLTVV.

Note on this clonotype: At one end the junction does not follow the germline gene, possibly because of a read error. V is TRBV10-3 and J is TRBJ2-7, with 9 bases matching TRBD1. This CDR3 is built from 16 residues. CDR1 and CDR2 from the germline V gene are ENHRY and SYGVKD. The CDR3 spells CAISPTGGLDSNEKYF. CDR3 in DNA: TGTGCCATCAGTCCGACAGGGGGTTTGGACTCTAACGAGAAGTACTTC.

This clonotype was counted ten times or more. This chain uses TRBV7-3 with TRBJ2-1, with TRBD1 identical over 9 bases. The CDR3 extends over 18 amino acids. The germline V gene has CDR1 SGHTA and CDR2 FQGTGA. V dropped 2 bases and J dropped 6; count of bases not matched to a gene: 14. The CDR3 sequence: CASSLGRGPGQGFNEQFF. DNA of the CDR3: TGTGCCAGCAGCTTAGGCCGCGGTCCGGGACAGGGTTTCAATGAGCAGTTCTTC.